The source of this TCR beta chain is a study of T cell responses to AZD1222 COVID-19 vaccine. The overall study: Analysis merged second doses at about 4 or about 12 weeks. General observations from the study: With two AZD1222 doses given, Spike-specific TCR breadth and depth both rose. Females outnumbered males among donors, who were mostly white British; clonal diversity was possibly underestimated.

Germline-derived CDR1 and CDR2 are MDHEN and SYDVKM. Between the trimmed V and J ends, which lost 6 bases and 3 bases, there was a span of 25 bases. This CDR3 is 18 amino acids long. Note on this clone: Its antigen is not identified.

Assay: immunoSEQ multiplex PCR; the TCRdb copy retains only in-frame clones and omits some. The data hold about 120,000 clones, with about 92% observed a single time. This chain connects TRBV28 to TRBJ2-3; D unclear. This specimen consisted of peripheral blood, obtained on day 0 of AZD1222 vaccination. The source of this sequence is an adult in good health. This chain's CDR3 is CASRYGAGGVSLTDTQYF. As DNA, the CDR3 is TGTGCCAGCAGATATGGAGCCGGTGGGGTGTCTCTGACAGATACGCAGTATTTT.